This TCR beta chain derives from a study of CD8+ T cells in alopecia areata. Isolated RNA was reverse transcribed into cDNA used as the sequencing template. TCRdb keeps only in-frame clones here, not all; method: immunoSEQ multiplex PCR. Counted here are some 170,000 clones, just under 60% occurring once; the ten biggest clones make up over 12%. Losses at the gene ends were 0 bases for V and 0 bases for J; bases not matched to a gene: 4. Germline V gives CDR1 SGHRS, CDR2 YFSETQ. The CDR3 is 16 residues long. This specimen was CD4+ T cells sorted from blood, taken at week 0. This receptor was taken from a human donor with alopecia areata. The gene calls are TRBV5-1 and TRBJ2-3, with 7 positions matching TRBD1. The chain's CDR3 is CASSLGTGASTDTQYF. The CDR3 coding sequence is TGCGCCAGCAGCTTGGGCACAGGGGCTAGCACAGATACGCAGTATTTT.